The source of this T cell receptor beta chain is a study of shared clonotypes between healthy human individuals. In the study overall: A donor's plate count was three for CD4 naive and three for CD4 memory; CD8 naive had two and CD8 memory one.

The CDR3 is made up of 11 amino acids. Deletions cut 2 bases from V and 8 bases from J, with 5 bases between. Germline CDR1 and CDR2: SGHNT and YYREEE (reference sequence). Study processing details: Because ImmunoSEQ provided only junction sequences with no quality scores, the filtering differed. Sequencing was performed with immunoSEQ multiplex PCR; in TCRdb, only in-frame clones are kept and a portion is missing. V and J calls and clone size are those listed in that table; D and trimming were worked out from the DNA. The sample yields millions of clones, approximately 95% seen once. The sequence was obtained from a man between 18 and 35 years old in good health. This chain connects TRBV5-4 to TRBJ2-1; no clear D gene. Sequencing was performed on naive CD4+ T cells sorted from blood. Subset given: CD45RA+ positively selected. The CDR3 coding sequence is TGTGCCAGCAGCTTCAGTGATGAGCAGTTCTTC. Protein sequence: CASSFSDEQFF.